The 5 T cell receptor beta chains listed next were all sequenced from one sample in a study of cytomegalovirus exposure and HLA in healthy donors listed by TCRdb under 2017. Library creation used the immunoSEQ multiplex PCR assay. For the multiplex PCR, a mixture combining 60 forward primers for TCR Vbeta segments and 13 reverse primers for TCR Jbeta segments was used. TCRdb provides this immuneACCESS table in a form limited to in-frame rearrangements. Some clones are lacking; in checked studies, under half of them reflect an unresolved V gene, and why the rest are absent is not known. The sample profile shows fewer than 120,000 clones; approximately 79% of them were found once. The top ten clonotypes cover around 5.9% of the sample. The sample consisted of PBMCs. The receptors derive from a man aged 25 to 40 in good health and CMV-seropositive.

This sequence joins TRBV5-4 and TRBJ2-3, with TRBD2 matching 11 bases. CDR1 SGHNT and CDR2 YYREEE come from the germline V gene (reference sequence). The CDR3 totals 18 residues. V shed 4 bases and J 1 base; nucleotides not matched to a gene: 11. DNA for the CDR3: TGTGCCAGCAGCCCCCTGGGACTAGCGGCAATCGGCACAGATACGCAGTATTTT. As protein: CASSPLGLAAIGTDTQYF.

The chain joins TRBV5-1 to TRBJ2-7; TRBD2 agrees at 10 bases. Germline trimming cut 4 bases from V and 5 bases from J; bases unmatched to any gene: 9. The germline CDR1 and CDR2 sequences are SGHRS and YFSETQ. This CDR3 contains 15 residues. The CDR3 loop reads CASSPTSGGAHEQYF. For the CDR3, the DNA is TGCGCCAGCAGCCCAACGAGCGGGGGGGCCCACGAGCAGTACTTC.

The chain joins TRBV6-1 to TRBJ1-2; a possible D gene is TRBD1 (5 bases). Trimming shortened V by 4 bases and J by 4 bases, and 7 bases separated the two germline ends. The CDR3 spans 12 residues. Germline V gene sequence: CDR1 MNHNS, CDR2 SASEGT. The CDR3 loop reads CASSAQGYGYTF. In DNA, the CDR3 is TGTGCCAGCAGTGCCCAGGGCTATGGCTACACCTTC.

This clone has a handful of counts. The chain links TRBV19 to TRBJ1-2; 7 positions match TRBD1. This CDR3 has 13 residues. Germline V lookup: CDR1 LNHDA, CDR2 SQIVND (reference sequence). V shed 5 bases and J 3 bases; nucleotides not matched to a gene: 3. CDR3 region: CASSPGTDYGYTF. DNA of the CDR3: TGTGCCAGTAGTCCCGGGACAGACTATGGCTACACCTTC.

This clone was seen only a few times. This chain connects TRBV4-2 to TRBJ2-3, with 10 bases fitting TRBD2. The trim removed 0 bases at V and 2 bases at J, leaving 11 bases unmatched. The CDR3 sequence is 19 residues long. Germline CDR1 is LGHNA and CDR2 is YNFKEQ. The DNA for the CDR3 is TGTGCCAGCAGCCAAGAGAAGCGGGGGGGCCGGGGGAACACAGATACGCAGTATTTT. Translated, it gives CASSQEKRGGRGNTDTQYF.